This record looks at one T cell receptor (beta chain) sequence and its context. What it binds is unknown. The sample comes from a study of radiotherapy plus CTLA-4 blockade in lung cancer. The overall study: Disease control was achieved by around 30% of patients, and objective responses by about 19%.

Study-wide points: Peripheral blood showed expansion of tumor-derived TCR clones after radiotherapy and ipilimumab.

Trimming shortened V by 6 bases and J by 5 bases, and 16 bases separated the two germline ends. CDR1 MNHEY and CDR2 SMNVEV come from the germline V gene (reference sequence). The CDR3 runs to 14 residues. Patients in the study, people with chemo-refractory metastatic non-small-cell lung cancer, received focal radiation plus ipilimumab CTLA-4 blockade. TCRdb's copy holds only in-frame clones and misses some; the assay was immunoSEQ multiplex PCR. Counted here are approximately 100,000 clones, roughly four fifths occurring once; the ten biggest clones make up about 3.5%. This receptor was obtained from a human donor with non-small cell lung cancer who had a partial response to radiotherapy plus ipilimumab. The chain combines TRBV27 with TRBJ2-5; a weak D match, TRBD2 (6 bases). Specimen: peripheral blood, collected from a patient treated with radiotherapy plus ipilimumab. The CDR3 DNA sequence: TGTGCCAGCAGAGAATTGGGACTCTCTGAGACCCAGTACTTC. Encoded protein: CASRELGLSETQYF.